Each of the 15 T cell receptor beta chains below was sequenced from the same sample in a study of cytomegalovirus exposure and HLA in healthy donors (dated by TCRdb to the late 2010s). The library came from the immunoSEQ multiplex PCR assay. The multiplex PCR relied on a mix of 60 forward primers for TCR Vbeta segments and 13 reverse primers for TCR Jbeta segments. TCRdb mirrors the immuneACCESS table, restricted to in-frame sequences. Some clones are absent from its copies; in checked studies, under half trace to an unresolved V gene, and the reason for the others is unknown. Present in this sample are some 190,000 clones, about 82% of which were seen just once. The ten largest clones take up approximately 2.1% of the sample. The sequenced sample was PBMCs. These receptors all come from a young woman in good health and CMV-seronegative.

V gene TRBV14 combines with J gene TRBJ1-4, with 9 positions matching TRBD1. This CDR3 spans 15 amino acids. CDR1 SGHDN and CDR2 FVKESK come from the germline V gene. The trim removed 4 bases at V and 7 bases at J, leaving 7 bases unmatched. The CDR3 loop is CASSPLQGAGEKLFF. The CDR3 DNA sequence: TGTGCCAGCAGCCCCCTACAGGGGGCGGGTGAAAAACTGTTTTTT.

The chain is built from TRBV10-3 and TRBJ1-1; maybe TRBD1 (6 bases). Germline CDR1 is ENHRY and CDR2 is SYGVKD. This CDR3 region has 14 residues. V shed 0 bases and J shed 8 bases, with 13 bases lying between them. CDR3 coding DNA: TGTGCCATCAGTGAGTCGGGGGAGGGGGAAGAAGCTTTCTTT. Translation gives CAISESGEGEEAFF.

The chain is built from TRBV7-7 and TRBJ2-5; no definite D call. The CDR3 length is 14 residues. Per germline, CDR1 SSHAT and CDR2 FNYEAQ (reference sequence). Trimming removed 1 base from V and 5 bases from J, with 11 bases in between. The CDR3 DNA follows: TGTGCCAGCAGCTTAGACGGTCTGCGGGAGACCCAGTACTTC. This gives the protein CASSLDGLRETQYF.

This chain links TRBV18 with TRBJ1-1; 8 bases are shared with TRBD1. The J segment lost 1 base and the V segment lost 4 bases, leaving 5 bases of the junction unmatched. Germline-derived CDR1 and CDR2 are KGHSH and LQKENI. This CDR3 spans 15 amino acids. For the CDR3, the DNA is TGTGCCAGCTCACACTACGGACAGGGGAACACTGAAGCTTTCTTT. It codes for CASSHYGQGNTEAFF.

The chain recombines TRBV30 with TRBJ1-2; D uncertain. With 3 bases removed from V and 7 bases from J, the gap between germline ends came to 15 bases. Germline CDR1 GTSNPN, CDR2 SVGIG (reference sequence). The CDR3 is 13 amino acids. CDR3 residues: CAWRTRRLGGYTF. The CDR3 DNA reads TGTGCCTGGAGGACCAGAAGGCTAGGTGGCTACACCTTC.

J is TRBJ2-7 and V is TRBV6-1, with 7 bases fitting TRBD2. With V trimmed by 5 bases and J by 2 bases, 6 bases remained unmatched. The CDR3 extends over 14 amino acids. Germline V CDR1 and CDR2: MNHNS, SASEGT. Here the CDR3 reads CASSRREGTYEQYF. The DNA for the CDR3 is TGTGCCAGCAGTCGGAGGGAGGGGACCTACGAGCAGTACTTC.

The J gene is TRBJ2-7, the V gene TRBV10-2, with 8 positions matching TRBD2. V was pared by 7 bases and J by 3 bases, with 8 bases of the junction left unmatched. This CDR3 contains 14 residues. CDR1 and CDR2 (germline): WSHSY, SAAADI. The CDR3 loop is CASIRSGAGYEQYF. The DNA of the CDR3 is TGCGCCAGCATACGTAGCGGGGCGGGCTACGAGCAGTACTTC.

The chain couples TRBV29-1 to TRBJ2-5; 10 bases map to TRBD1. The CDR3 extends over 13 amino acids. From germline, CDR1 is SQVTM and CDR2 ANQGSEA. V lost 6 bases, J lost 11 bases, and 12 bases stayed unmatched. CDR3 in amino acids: CSVAGQGFGEQYF. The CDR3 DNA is TGCAGCGTGGCGGGACAGGGGTTTGGGGAGCAGTACTTC. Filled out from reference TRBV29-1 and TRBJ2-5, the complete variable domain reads SAVISQKPSRDICQRGTSLTIQCQVDSQVTMMFWYRQQPGQSLTLIATANQGSEATYESGFVIDKFPISRPNLTFSTLTVSNMSPEDSSIYLCSVAGQGFGEQYFGPGTRLLVL.

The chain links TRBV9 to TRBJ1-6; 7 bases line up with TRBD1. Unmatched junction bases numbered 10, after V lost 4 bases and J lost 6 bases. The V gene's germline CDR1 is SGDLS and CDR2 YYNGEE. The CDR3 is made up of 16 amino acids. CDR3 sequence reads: CASSLGLGQINSPLHF. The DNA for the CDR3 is TGTGCCAGCAGCCTGGGTTTGGGACAGATTAATTCACCCCTCCACTTT.

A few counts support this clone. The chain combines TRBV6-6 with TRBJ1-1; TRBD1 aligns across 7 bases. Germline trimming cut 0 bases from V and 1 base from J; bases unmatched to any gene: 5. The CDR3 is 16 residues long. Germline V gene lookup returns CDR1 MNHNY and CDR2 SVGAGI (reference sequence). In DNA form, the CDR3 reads TGTGCCAGCAGTTACTCTTTGACAGGGAGGAACACTGAAGCTTTCTTT. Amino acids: CASSYSLTGRNTEAFF.

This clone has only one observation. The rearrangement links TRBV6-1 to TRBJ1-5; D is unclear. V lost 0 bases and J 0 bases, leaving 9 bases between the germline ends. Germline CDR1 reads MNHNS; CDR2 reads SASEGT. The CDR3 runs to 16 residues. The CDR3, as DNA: TGTGCCAGCAGTGAAGCAGGCAGGTTTAGCAATCAGCCCCAGCATTTT. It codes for CASSEAGRFSNQPQHF.

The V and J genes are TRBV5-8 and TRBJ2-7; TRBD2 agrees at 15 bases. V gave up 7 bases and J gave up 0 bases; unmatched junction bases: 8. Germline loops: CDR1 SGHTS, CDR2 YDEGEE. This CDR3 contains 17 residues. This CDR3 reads CASPGTSGGRYSYEQYF. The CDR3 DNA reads TGTGCCAGCCCCGGGACTAGCGGGGGGCGTTACTCCTACGAGCAGTACTTC.

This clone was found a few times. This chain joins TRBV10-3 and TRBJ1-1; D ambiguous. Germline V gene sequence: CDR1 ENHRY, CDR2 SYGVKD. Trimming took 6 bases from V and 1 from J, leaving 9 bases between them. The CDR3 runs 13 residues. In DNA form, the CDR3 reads TGTGCCATCAGGGCAGCGGCGAACACTGAAGCTTTCTTT. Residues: CAIRAAANTEAFF.

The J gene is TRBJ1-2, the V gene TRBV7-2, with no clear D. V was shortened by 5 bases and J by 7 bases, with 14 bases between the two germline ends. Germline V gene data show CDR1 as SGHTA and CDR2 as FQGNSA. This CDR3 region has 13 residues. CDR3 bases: TGTGCCAGCAGCCTTAATTCGGGTGCTGGCTACACCTTC. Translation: CASSLNSGAGYTF. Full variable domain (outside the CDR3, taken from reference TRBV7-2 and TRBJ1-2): GAGVSQSPSNKVTEKGKDVELRCDPISGHTALYWYRQSLGQGLEFLIYFQGNSAPDKSGLPSDRFSAERTGGSVSTLTIQRTQQEDSAVYLCASSLNSGAGYTFGSGTRLTVV.

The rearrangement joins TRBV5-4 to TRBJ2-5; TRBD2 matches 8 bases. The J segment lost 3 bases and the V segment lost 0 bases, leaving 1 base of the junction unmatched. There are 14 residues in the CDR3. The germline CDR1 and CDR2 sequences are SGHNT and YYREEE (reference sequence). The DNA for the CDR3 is TGTGCCAGCAGCTTGGCGGGGGGGGAAGAGACCCAGTACTTC. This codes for CASSLAGGEETQYF.